A selection of T cell receptor beta chains follows, all from one sample in a study of vaccination effects on CD4 cells after COVID-19. Clones were read by immunoSEQ multiplex PCR, and TCRdb kept only the in-frame ones, dropping some. The sample records approximately 30,000 clones, roughly two thirds being singletons. These receptors' targets are unknown. The sequenced sample was CD4+ T cells from PBMCs cultured with SARS-CoV-2 spike peptides, obtained before COVID-19 vaccination. The receptors derive from a human donor who received a COVID-19 vaccine. Both conserved end residues are part of each CDR3. The order of the fields is D gene, clone size, J gene, V gene, CDR3 protein, CDR3 DNA. The D gene is left open where the match is weak. Size values are once, few and many counts, or a class for expanded clones, and some rows have none.

d_gene: TRBD1
abundance: few
j_gene: TRBJ2-7
v_gene: TRBV19
CDR3aa: CASIRSGGDEQYF
CDR3nt: TGTGCCAGTATCAGGTCAGGGGGCGACGAGCAGTACTTC

d_gene: NA
abundance: NA
j_gene: TRBJ2-3
v_gene: TRBV10-2
CDR3aa: CASRSLSGGLLQYF
CDR3nt: TGCGCCAGCCGCTCGCTCTCCGGTGGCTTATTGCAGTATTTT

d_gene: NA
abundance: NA
j_gene: TRBJ1-2
v_gene: TRBV4-1
CDR3aa: CASSRGLNSLNYGYTF
CDR3nt: TGCGCCAGCAGCCGAGGCCTTAACAGTTTAAACTATGGCTACACCTTC

d_gene: TRBD1
abundance: NA
j_gene: TRBJ1-5
v_gene: TRBV4-2
CDR3aa: CASSQGDRGSNQPQHF
CDR3nt: TGTGCCAGCAGCCAGGGGGACAGGGGGTCCAATCAGCCCCAGCATTTT

d_gene: NA
abundance: NA
j_gene: TRBJ1-1
v_gene: TRBV6-1
CDR3aa: CASSEIRAGTEAFF
CDR3nt: TGTGCCAGCAGTGAAATCAGGGCGGGCACTGAAGCTTTCTTT

d_gene: TRBD1
abundance: once
j_gene: TRBJ1-2
v_gene: TRBV25-1
CDR3aa: CASSESGTANYGYTF
CDR3nt: TGTGCCAGCAGTGAATCGGGGACAGCTAACTATGGCTACACCTTC

d_gene: NA
abundance: NA
j_gene: TRBJ1-1
v_gene: TRBV3-1/TRBV3-2
CDR3aa: CASSQDGRVEAFF
CDR3nt: TGTGCCAGCAGCCAAGATGGGAGAGTTGAAGCTTTCTTT

d_gene: TRBD2
abundance: NA
j_gene: TRBJ2-1
v_gene: TRBV6-4
CDR3aa: CASSDPRGGPYNEQFF
CDR3nt: TGTGCCAGCAGTGACCCCCGGGGGGGCCCGTACAATGAGCAGTTCTTC

d_gene: NA
abundance: NA
j_gene: TRBJ2-5
v_gene: TRBV29-1
CDR3aa: CSVEEPGETQYF
CDR3nt: TGCAGCGTTGAAGAACCTGGAGAGACCCAGTACTTC

d_gene: NA
abundance: NA
j_gene: TRBJ1-2
v_gene: TRBV5-7
CDR3aa: CASSLVQGLYGYTF
CDR3nt: TGTGCCAGCAGCTTGGTACAGGGCCTCTATGGCTACACCTTC

d_gene: NA
abundance: few
j_gene: TRBJ1-1
v_gene: TRBV6-5
CDR3aa: CASKTQSGTEAFF
CDR3nt: TGTGCCAGCAAAACTCAGTCAGGGACTGAAGCTTTCTTT

d_gene: NA
abundance: once
j_gene: TRBJ2-1
v_gene: TRBV7-8
CDR3aa: CASSFRRMGGARNEQFF
CDR3nt: TGTGCCAGCAGCTTTCGGAGGATGGGGGGGGCGAGGAATGAGCAGTTCTTC

d_gene: TRBD2
abundance: NA
j_gene: TRBJ2-3
v_gene: TRBV7-9
CDR3aa: CASSRLSGGKDTQYF
CDR3nt: TGTGCCAGCAGCCGACTTAGCGGGGGGAAGGATACGCAGTATTTT

d_gene: TRBD2
abundance: NA
j_gene: TRBJ2-2
v_gene: TRBV9
CDR3aa: CASSPPGSGAPTGELFF
CDR3nt: TGTGCCAGCAGCCCGCCGGGGAGCGGGGCCCCCACCGGGGAGCTGTTTTTT

d_gene: NA
abundance: NA
j_gene: TRBJ2-7
v_gene: TRBV11-2
CDR3aa: CASREIKTRSYEQYF
CDR3nt: TGTGCCAGCAGGGAGATCAAGACTCGCTCCTACGAGCAGTACTTC

d_gene: TRBD2
abundance: once
j_gene: TRBJ2-1
v_gene: TRBV10-3
CDR3aa: CASDGRGGGVNEQFF
CDR3nt: TGTGCCTCCGACGGGCGGGGGGGCGGAGTGAATGAGCAGTTCTTC

d_gene: TRBD2
abundance: NA
j_gene: TRBJ2-2
v_gene: TRBV19
CDR3aa: CASRTSGGPNTGELFF
CDR3nt: TGTGCCAGTAGGACAAGCGGGGGGCCGAACACCGGGGAGCTGTTTTTT

d_gene: NA
abundance: NA
j_gene: TRBJ2-2
v_gene: TRBV29-1
CDR3aa: CSVGGTGELFF
CDR3nt: TGCAGCGTTGGGGGGACCGGGGAGCTGTTTTTT

d_gene: NA
abundance: NA
j_gene: TRBJ2-5
v_gene: TRBV18
CDR3aa: CASSPSTAQETQYF
CDR3nt: TGTGCCAGCTCACCATCGACAGCTCAAGAGACCCAGTACTTC

d_gene: NA
abundance: once
j_gene: TRBJ1-2
v_gene: TRBV19
CDR3aa: CASTPRPANYGYTF
CDR3nt: TGTGCCAGTACCCCCCGGCCAGCTAACTATGGCTACACCTTC

d_gene: NA
abundance: NA
j_gene: TRBJ2-5
v_gene: TRBV13
CDR3aa: CASSLAFINQETQYF
CDR3nt: TGTGCCAGCAGCTTAGCCTTCATAAACCAAGAGACCCAGTACTTC

d_gene: NA
abundance: few
j_gene: TRBJ1-6
v_gene: TRBV7-6
CDR3aa: CASSLDARTDSPLHF
CDR3nt: TGTGCCAGCAGCTTAGATGCAAGGACTGATTCACCCCTCCACTTT

d_gene: NA
abundance: NA
j_gene: TRBJ1-4
v_gene: TRBV7-9
CDR3aa: CASSLLEGLEKLFF
CDR3nt: TGTGCCAGCAGCTTACTCGAGGGTCTTGAAAAACTGTTTTTT

d_gene: NA
abundance: NA
j_gene: TRBJ2-2
v_gene: TRBV2
CDR3aa: CASQGSTGELFF
CDR3nt: TGTGCCAGTCAGGGGTCCACCGGGGAGCTGTTTTTT

d_gene: NA
abundance: NA
j_gene: TRBJ1-5
v_gene: TRBV2
CDR3aa: CASSEEASGYNQPQHF
CDR3nt: TGTGCCAGCAGTGAAGAAGCCAGTGGATACAATCAGCCCCAGCATTTT

d_gene: NA
abundance: few
j_gene: TRBJ2-1
v_gene: TRBV2
CDR3aa: CASREGFLKLFTYNEQFF
CDR3nt: TGTGCCAGCAGGGAAGGATTTTTAAAGCTTTTTACTTACAATGAGCAGTTCTTC

d_gene: NA
abundance: NA
j_gene: TRBJ1-1
v_gene: TRBV21-1
CDR3aa: CASSAGRTGDSMNTEAFF
CDR3nt: TGTGCCAGCAGCGCCGGAAGGACAGGGGATAGTATGAACACTGAAGCTTTCTTT

d_gene: TRBD1
abundance: NA
j_gene: TRBJ1-5
v_gene: TRBV15
CDR3aa: CATSTGQGASNQPQHF
CDR3nt: TGTGCCACCAGCACCGGGCAGGGGGCAAGCAATCAGCCCCAGCATTTT

d_gene: NA
abundance: NA
j_gene: TRBJ2-1
v_gene: TRBV7-6
CDR3aa: CASSLAQGVTKGNEQFF
CDR3nt: TGTGCCAGCAGCTTAGCGCAGGGAGTTACTAAGGGCAATGAGCAGTTCTTC

d_gene: NA
abundance: once
j_gene: TRBJ2-1
v_gene: TRBV29-1
CDR3aa: CSCSGGQGGNNEQFF
CDR3nt: TGCAGCTGTTCTGGGGGTCAGGGGGGGAACAATGAGCAGTTCTTC

d_gene: TRBD2
abundance: few
j_gene: TRBJ2-1
v_gene: TRBV20-1
CDR3aa: CSASWAGGSESYNEQFF
CDR3nt: TGCAGTGCTAGTTGGGCGGGAGGGTCAGAATCCTACAATGAGCAGTTCTTC

d_gene: NA
abundance: NA
j_gene: TRBJ1-5
v_gene: TRBV4-1
CDR3aa: CASSQRTPRSDNQPQHF
CDR3nt: TGCGCCAGCAGCCAGCGCACCCCCCGCAGTGATAATCAGCCCCAGCATTTT

d_gene: NA
abundance: NA
j_gene: TRBJ1-1
v_gene: TRBV6-5
CDR3aa: CASSYGGAGAEAFF
CDR3nt: TGTGCCAGCAGTTACGGGGGGGCCGGCGCTGAAGCTTTCTTT

d_gene: TRBD1
abundance: NA
j_gene: TRBJ2-6
v_gene: TRBV5-1
CDR3aa: CASSPLGTGLSSGANVLTF
CDR3nt: TGCGCCAGCAGCCCACTGGGGACAGGCTTAAGCTCTGGGGCCAACGTCCTGACTTTC

d_gene: NA
abundance: few
j_gene: TRBJ2-7
v_gene: TRBV30
CDR3aa: CAWSPPAPTRGQYF
CDR3nt: TGTGCCTGGAGCCCCCCAGCTCCCACCCGGGGTCAGTACTTC

d_gene: NA
abundance: NA
j_gene: TRBJ1-5
v_gene: TRBV9
CDR3aa: CASSVDLTGPDSYSNQPQHF
CDR3nt: TGTGCCAGCAGCGTAGATCTGACAGGCCCTGACTCTTATAGCAATCAGCCCCAGCATTTT

d_gene: TRBD2
abundance: NA
j_gene: TRBJ2-2
v_gene: TRBV19
CDR3aa: CASSGSGLAGDFTGELFF
CDR3nt: TGTGCCAGTAGCGGATCAGGACTAGCGGGAGATTTTACCGGGGAGCTGTTTTTT

d_gene: NA
abundance: NA
j_gene: TRBJ1-2
v_gene: TRBV12-5
CDR3aa: CASGFGQTYGYTF
CDR3nt: TGTGCTAGTGGTTTCGGACAGACCTATGGCTACACCTTC

d_gene: NA
abundance: few
j_gene: TRBJ2-3
v_gene: TRBV18
CDR3aa: CASSPFLDTQYF
CDR3nt: TGTGCCAGCTCACCGTTCTTAGATACGCAGTATTTT

d_gene: NA
abundance: NA
j_gene: TRBJ1-3
v_gene: TRBV12-5
CDR3aa: CASGLVLGRSAGNTIYF
CDR3nt: TGTGCTAGTGGTTTGGTACTGGGGCGGTCCGCTGGAAACACCATATATTTT

d_gene: NA
abundance: NA
j_gene: TRBJ2-5
v_gene: TRBV2
CDR3aa: CASSVSPQGQETQYF
CDR3nt: TGTGCCAGCAGTGTGAGCCCCCAGGGACAAGAGACCCAGTACTTC

d_gene: NA
abundance: few
j_gene: TRBJ1-5
v_gene: TRBV2
CDR3aa: CASGQTYSNQPQHF
CDR3nt: TGTGCCAGCGGGCAGACTTATAGCAATCAGCCCCAGCATTTT

d_gene: NA
abundance: NA
j_gene: TRBJ1-5
v_gene: TRBV4-1
CDR3aa: CASSQDSRVTRYSNQPQHF
CDR3nt: TGCGCCAGCAGCCAAGATTCTCGGGTTACTAGGTATAGCAATCAGCCCCAGCATTTT

d_gene: NA
abundance: few
j_gene: TRBJ1-2
v_gene: TRBV29-1
CDR3aa: CSVVDSNYGYTF
CDR3nt: TGCAGCGTTGTGGACAGTAACTATGGCTACACCTTC

d_gene: NA
abundance: NA
j_gene: TRBJ1-4
v_gene: TRBV2
CDR3aa: CASRRRVTNEKLFF
CDR3nt: TGTGCCAGCAGAAGGAGGGTAACTAATGAAAAACTGTTTTTT

d_gene: NA
abundance: NA
j_gene: TRBJ1-1
v_gene: TRBV18
CDR3aa: CASSPPGSQGGAFF
CDR3nt: TGTGCCAGCTCACCACCGGGATCCCAGGGTGGGGCTTTCTTT

d_gene: TRBD2
abundance: once
j_gene: TRBJ2-1
v_gene: TRBV29-1
CDR3aa: CSVQGLNEQFF
CDR3nt: TGCAGCGTTCAGGGACTAAATGAGCAGTTCTTC

d_gene: NA
abundance: NA
j_gene: TRBJ2-1
v_gene: TRBV19
CDR3aa: CASSITTRDEQFF
CDR3nt: TGTGCCAGTAGTATTACTACGCGCGATGAGCAGTTCTTC

d_gene: NA
abundance: NA
j_gene: TRBJ2-1
v_gene: TRBV5-1
CDR3aa: CASSLFTRNEQFF
CDR3nt: TGCGCCAGCAGCCTCTTTACGCGCAATGAGCAGTTCTTC

d_gene: TRBD1
abundance: NA
j_gene: TRBJ2-3
v_gene: TRBV5-1
CDR3aa: CASSLEGQLTDTQYF
CDR3nt: TGCGCCAGCAGCTTGGAGGGACAGCTCACAGATACGCAGTATTTT

d_gene: NA
abundance: NA
j_gene: TRBJ2-1
v_gene: TRBV19
CDR3aa: CASSIGGSGSYNEQFF
CDR3nt: TGTGCCAGTAGCATAGGCGGTAGCGGCTCATACAATGAGCAGTTCTTC

d_gene: TRBD1
abundance: NA
j_gene: TRBJ1-3
v_gene: TRBV5-1
CDR3aa: CASSGGQGGNTIYF
CDR3nt: TGCGCCAGCAGCGGGGGACAGGGCGGAAACACCATATATTTT

d_gene: NA
abundance: NA
j_gene: TRBJ2-3
v_gene: TRBV4-1
CDR3aa: CASSQGDLIDTQYF
CDR3nt: TGCGCCAGCAGCCAAGGCGACCTCATAGATACGCAGTATTTT

d_gene: NA
abundance: once
j_gene: TRBJ1-1
v_gene: TRBV5-1
CDR3aa: CASSLDTANTEAFF
CDR3nt: TGCGCCAGCAGCTTGGACACGGCGAACACTGAAGCTTTCTTT

d_gene: TRBD2
abundance: NA
j_gene: TRBJ2-1
v_gene: TRBV5-4
CDR3aa: CASSLGLAGEYNEQFF
CDR3nt: TGTGCCAGCAGCTTGGGTCTAGCGGGGGAGTACAATGAGCAGTTCTTC